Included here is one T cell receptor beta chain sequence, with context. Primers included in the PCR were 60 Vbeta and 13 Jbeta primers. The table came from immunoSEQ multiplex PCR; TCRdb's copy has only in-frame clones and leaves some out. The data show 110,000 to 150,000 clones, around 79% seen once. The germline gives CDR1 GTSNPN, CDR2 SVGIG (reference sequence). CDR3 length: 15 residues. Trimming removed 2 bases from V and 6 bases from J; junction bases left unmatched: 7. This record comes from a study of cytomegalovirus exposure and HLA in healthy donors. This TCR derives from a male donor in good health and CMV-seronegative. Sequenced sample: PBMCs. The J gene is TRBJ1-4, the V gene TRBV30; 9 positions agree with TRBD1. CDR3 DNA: TGTGCCTGGAGTAGAACGGGACAGGGTTATGAAAAACTGTTTTTT. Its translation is CAWSRTGQGYEKLFF.